The text below deals with one T cell receptor (beta chain). This sample is drawn from a study of blood T cells in healthy people across ages. A second PCR of 7 to 11 cycles used a sample-barcoded 5' primer and a J-beta primer mix. Via MiXCR, TCRdb re-called the 5' RACE reads, giving one row per CDR3 protein. The table lists roughly 700,000 distinct CDR3 sequences, around 48% of them singletons. V was clipped by 2 bases and J by 9 bases; unmatched bases: 8. Germline CDR1 SGHTA, CDR2 FQGNSA. The CDR3 has 16 amino acids. The sequenced sample was blood. This clonotype was obtained from a woman aged 60-75 years in good health. The chain couples TRBV7-2 to TRBJ2-4; 12 bases are a match to TRBD1. The CDR3 DNA reads as TGTGCCAGCAGCTTATCCGGGACAGGGGGCGTGAGCATTCAGTACTTC. It encodes CASSLSGTGGVSIQYF.